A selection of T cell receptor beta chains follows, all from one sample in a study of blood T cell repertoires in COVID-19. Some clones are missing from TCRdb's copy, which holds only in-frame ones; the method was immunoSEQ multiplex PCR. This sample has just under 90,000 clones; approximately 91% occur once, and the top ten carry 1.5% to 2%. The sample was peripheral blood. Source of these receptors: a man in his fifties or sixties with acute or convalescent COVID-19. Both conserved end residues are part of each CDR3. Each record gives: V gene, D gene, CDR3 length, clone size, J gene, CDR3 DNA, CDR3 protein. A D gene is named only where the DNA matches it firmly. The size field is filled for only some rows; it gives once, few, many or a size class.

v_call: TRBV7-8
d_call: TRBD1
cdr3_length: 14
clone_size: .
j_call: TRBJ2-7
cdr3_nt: TGTGCCAGCAGCCGGACAGGCCCTACCTACGAGCAGTACTTC
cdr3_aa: CASSRTGPTYEQYF

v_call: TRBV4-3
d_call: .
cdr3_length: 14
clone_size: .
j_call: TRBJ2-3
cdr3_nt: TGCGCCAGCAGCCAAGATACAAGCACAGATACGCAGTATTTT
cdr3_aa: CASSQDTSTDTQYF

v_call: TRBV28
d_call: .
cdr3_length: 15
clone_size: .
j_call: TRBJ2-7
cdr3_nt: TGTGCCAGCAGTTTTCCGGGGAAAAGCTCCTACGAGCAGTACTTC
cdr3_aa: CASSFPGKSSYEQYF

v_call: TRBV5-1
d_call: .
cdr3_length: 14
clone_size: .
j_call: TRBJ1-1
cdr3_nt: TGCGCCAGCAGCCATGGACTGATGAACACTGAAGCTTTCTTT
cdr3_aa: CASSHGLMNTEAFF

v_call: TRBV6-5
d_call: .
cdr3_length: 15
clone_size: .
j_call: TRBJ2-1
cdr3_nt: TGTGCCAGCGCGATCAGGGGTAGCTCCTACAATGAGCAGTTCTTC
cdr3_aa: CASAIRGSSYNEQFF

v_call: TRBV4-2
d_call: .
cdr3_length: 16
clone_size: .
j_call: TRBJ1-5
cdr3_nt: TGTGCCAGCAGCCAAGGGGCAGGAACTAGCAATCAGCCCCAGCATTTT
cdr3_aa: CASSQGAGTSNQPQHF

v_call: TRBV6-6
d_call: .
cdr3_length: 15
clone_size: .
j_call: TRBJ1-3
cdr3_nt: TGTGCCAGCAGTTACTTCCCGGTTTCTGGAAACACCATATATTTT
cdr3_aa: CASSYFPVSGNTIYF

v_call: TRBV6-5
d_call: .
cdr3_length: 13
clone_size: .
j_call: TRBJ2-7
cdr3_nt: TGTGCCAGCAGAGTTGGACAGCTTTACGAGCAGTACTTC
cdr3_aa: CASRVGQLYEQYF

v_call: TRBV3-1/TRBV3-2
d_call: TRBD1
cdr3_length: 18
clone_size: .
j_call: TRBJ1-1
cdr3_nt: TGTGCCAGCAGCCCGTACCGACTACAGGGGGCCTTGAACACTGAAGCTTTCTTT
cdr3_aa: CASSPYRLQGALNTEAFF

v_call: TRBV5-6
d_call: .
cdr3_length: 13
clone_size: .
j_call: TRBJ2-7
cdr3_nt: TGTGCCAGCAGCTTGGCCCCAGGGTTCGAGCAGTACTTC
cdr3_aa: CASSLAPGFEQYF

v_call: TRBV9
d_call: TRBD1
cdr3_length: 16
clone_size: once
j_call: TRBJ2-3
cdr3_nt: TGTGCCAGCAGCCTTAGACAGGGGGCTTACACAGATACGCAGTATTTT
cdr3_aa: CASSLRQGAYTDTQYF

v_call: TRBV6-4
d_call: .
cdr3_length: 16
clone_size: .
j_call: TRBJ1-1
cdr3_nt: TGTGCCAGCAGTGACTCGAAATCCAGGTTGAACACTGAAGCTTTCTTT
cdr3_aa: CASSDSKSRLNTEAFF

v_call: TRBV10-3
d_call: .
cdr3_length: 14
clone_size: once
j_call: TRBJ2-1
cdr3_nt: TGTGCCATCAAGGGCGGGACCTCCTACAATGAGCAGTTCTTC
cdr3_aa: CAIKGGTSYNEQFF

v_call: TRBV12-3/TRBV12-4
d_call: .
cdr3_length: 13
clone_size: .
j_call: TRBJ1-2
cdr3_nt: TGTGCCAGCAGTGGAGGACAGTTCTATGGCTACACCTTC
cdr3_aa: CASSGGQFYGYTF

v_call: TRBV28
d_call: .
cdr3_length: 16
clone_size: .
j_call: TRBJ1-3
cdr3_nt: TGTGCCAGCAGTCCCCTCAGGGCGGCCTCTGGAAACACCATATATTTT
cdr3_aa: CASSPLRAASGNTIYF

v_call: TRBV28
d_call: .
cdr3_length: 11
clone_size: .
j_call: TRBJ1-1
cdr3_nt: TGTGCCAGCAGTTTCCTAGATGAAGCTTTCTTT
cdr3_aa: CASSFLDEAFF

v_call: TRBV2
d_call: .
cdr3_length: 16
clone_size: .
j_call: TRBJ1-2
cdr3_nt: TGTGCCAGCACTTGGTCAGGTGCTTCTGGCACCTATGGCTACACCTTC
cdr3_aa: CASTWSGASGTYGYTF